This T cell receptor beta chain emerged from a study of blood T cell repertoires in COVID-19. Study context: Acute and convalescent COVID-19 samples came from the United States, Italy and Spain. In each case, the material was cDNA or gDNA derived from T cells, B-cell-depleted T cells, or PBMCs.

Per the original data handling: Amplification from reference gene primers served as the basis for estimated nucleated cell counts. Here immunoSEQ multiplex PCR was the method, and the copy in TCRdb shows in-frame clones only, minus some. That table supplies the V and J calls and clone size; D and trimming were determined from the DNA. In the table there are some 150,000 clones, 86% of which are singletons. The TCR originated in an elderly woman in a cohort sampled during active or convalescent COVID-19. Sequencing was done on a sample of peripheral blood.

The CDR3 protein is CASSLRPATDQETQYF. The CDR3, as DNA: TGTGCCAGCAGCTTGAGGCCAGCTACAGACCAAGAGACCCAGTACTTC. The rearrangement joins TRBV5-5 to TRBJ2-5; no definite D call. V dropped 1 base and J dropped 0 bases, with 13 bases sitting between them. Germline V gene data show CDR1 as SGHKS and CDR2 as YYEKEE (reference sequence). The CDR3 is 16 amino acids.